A selection of T cell receptor beta chains follows, all from one sample in a study of cytomegalovirus exposure and HLA in healthy donors. The method was immunoSEQ multiplex PCR; TCRdb's version includes in-frame clones alone and lacks a portion of them. The table has 250,000 to 400,000 clones, approximately 86% seen once; the top ten hold more than 0.95%. Sequencing used PBMCs. These receptors all come from a man aged 30 to 45 in good health and CMV-seronegative. Each CDR3 is given with its conserved first and last residue. The order of the fields is clone size, J gene, D gene, V gene, CDR3 protein, CDR3 DNA. D genes are given only for firm matches. Expanded clones are given a class, and other clones once, few, many or no size at all.

abundance: -; j_gene: TRBJ1-2; d_gene: -; v_gene: TRBV7-9; CDR3aa: CASSLMGFEDRNPYGYTF; CDR3nt: TGTGCCAGCAGCTTAATGGGGTTTGAGGACAGAAACCCCTATGGCTACACCTTC
abundance: once; j_gene: TRBJ1-2; d_gene: TRBD1; v_gene: TRBV6-6; CDR3aa: CASSPPQGEDGYTF; CDR3nt: TGTGCCAGCAGTCCTCCCCAGGGGGAAGATGGCTACACCTTC
abundance: -; j_gene: TRBJ1-6; d_gene: TRBD1; v_gene: TRBV7-9; CDR3aa: CASSEAGGLGNSPLHF; CDR3nt: TGTGCCAGCAGCGAGGCAGGGGGACTGGGTAATTCACCCCTCCACTTT
abundance: -; j_gene: TRBJ2-1; d_gene: TRBD1; v_gene: TRBV7-9; CDR3aa: CASSFMGQTKSNEQFF; CDR3nt: TGTGCCAGCAGCTTTATGGGACAGACGAAAAGCAATGAGCAGTTCTTC
abundance: -; j_gene: TRBJ2-7; d_gene: TRBD1; v_gene: TRBV23-1; CDR3aa: CASSRGTGGPLYEQYF; CDR3nt: TGCGCCAGCAGTCGTGGGACAGGGGGTCCCCTATACGAGCAGTACTTC
abundance: -; j_gene: TRBJ1-5; d_gene: TRBD1; v_gene: TRBV6-7; CDR3aa: CASSSDRNRGRVGSNQPQHF; CDR3nt: TGTGCCAGCAGCTCAGACCGTAACAGGGGCAGGGTGGGTAGCAATCAGCCCCAGCATTTT
abundance: -; j_gene: TRBJ2-1; d_gene: TRBD2; v_gene: TRBV10-2; CDR3aa: CASSGLAGYNEQFF; CDR3nt: TGCGCCAGCAGTGGACTAGCGGGGTACAATGAGCAGTTCTTC
abundance: -; j_gene: TRBJ1-1; d_gene: -; v_gene: TRBV7-6; CDR3aa: CASSQGTGMNTEAFF; CDR3nt: TGTGCCAGCAGCCAGGGAACAGGGATGAACACTGAAGCTTTCTTT
abundance: -; j_gene: TRBJ1-1; d_gene: -; v_gene: TRBV2; CDR3aa: CASSEYRREAEAFF; CDR3nt: TGTGCCAGCAGTGAATACAGGAGAGAGGCTGAAGCTTTCTTT
abundance: -; j_gene: TRBJ1-2; d_gene: TRBD1; v_gene: TRBV5-6; CDR3aa: CASSFRGQGGYGYTF; CDR3nt: TGTGCCAGCAGCTTCCGAGGACAGGGGGGCTATGGCTACACCTTC
abundance: -; j_gene: TRBJ2-5; d_gene: TRBD2; v_gene: TRBV12-5; CDR3aa: CASGWTTSGQETQYF; CDR3nt: TGTGCTAGTGGTTGGACGACTAGCGGCCAAGAGACCCAGTACTTC
abundance: -; j_gene: TRBJ1-6; d_gene: TRBD1; v_gene: TRBV2; CDR3aa: CASRTGTANSPLHF; CDR3nt: TGTGCCAGCAGGACCGGGACAGCTAATTCACCCCTCCACTTT
abundance: -; j_gene: TRBJ2-7; d_gene: TRBD1; v_gene: TRBV5-6; CDR3aa: CASSILLGQTYEQYF; CDR3nt: TGTGCCAGCAGCATCCTGTTGGGACAGACCTACGAGCAGTACTTC
abundance: once; j_gene: TRBJ2-7; d_gene: -; v_gene: TRBV11-2; CDR3aa: CASSFSTPEQYF; CDR3nt: TGTGCCAGCAGCTTCTCGACTCCCGAGCAGTACTTC
abundance: -; j_gene: TRBJ2-3; d_gene: TRBD2; v_gene: TRBV7-9; CDR3aa: CASELASGGPTDTQYF; CDR3nt: TGTGCCAGCGAGCTGGCAAGCGGGGGGCCCACAGATACGCAGTATTTT
abundance: -; j_gene: TRBJ1-2; d_gene: -; v_gene: TRBV20-1; CDR3aa: CSATIGYGYTF; CDR3nt: TGCAGTGCAACTATAGGCTATGGCTACACCTTC
abundance: -; j_gene: TRBJ2-3; d_gene: -; v_gene: TRBV5-1; CDR3aa: CASSLSAGVTDTQYF; CDR3nt: TGCGCCAGCAGCTTGTCGGCAGGGGTGACAGATACGCAGTATTTT
abundance: -; j_gene: TRBJ1-3; d_gene: -; v_gene: TRBV6-1; CDR3aa: CASSESGDGNTIYF; CDR3nt: TGTGCCAGCAGTGAATCAGGGGACGGAAACACCATATATTTT
abundance: once; j_gene: TRBJ2-7; d_gene: TRBD2; v_gene: TRBV14; CDR3aa: CASSPGVAGGSYEQYF; CDR3nt: TGTGCCAGCAGCCCAGGCGTAGCGGGGGGGTCCTACGAGCAGTACTTC
abundance: -; j_gene: TRBJ2-3; d_gene: TRBD2; v_gene: TRBV4-1; CDR3aa: CASSQEGLAGVRGTDTQYF; CDR3nt: TGCGCCAGCAGCCAAGAAGGACTAGCGGGGGTGCGGGGGACAGATACGCAGTATTTT
abundance: -; j_gene: TRBJ2-2; d_gene: TRBD2; v_gene: TRBV6-5; CDR3aa: CASSSRVAGSVGELFF; CDR3nt: TGTGCCAGCAGTTCGCGCGTAGCGGGGAGTGTCGGGGAGCTGTTTTTT
abundance: -; j_gene: TRBJ2-3; d_gene: -; v_gene: TRBV5-6; CDR3aa: CASSLAGRRGGDF; CDR3nt: TGTGCCAGCAGCTTGGCCGGACGGCGGGGTGGGGATTTT
abundance: -; j_gene: TRBJ2-1; d_gene: -; v_gene: TRBV29-1; CDR3aa: CSVRGPLYNEQFF; CDR3nt: TGCAGCGTTCGGGGTCCCCTATACAATGAGCAGTTCTTC
abundance: -; j_gene: TRBJ1-2; d_gene: TRBD1; v_gene: TRBV9; CDR3aa: CASSVHSGGGYGYTF; CDR3nt: TGTGCCAGCAGCGTACATTCAGGGGGTGGCTATGGCTACACCTTC
abundance: -; j_gene: TRBJ2-1; d_gene: TRBD2; v_gene: TRBV6-5; CDR3aa: CASMASGNYNEQFF; CDR3nt: TGTGCCAGCATGGCTAGCGGAAACTACAATGAGCAGTTCTTC
abundance: -; j_gene: TRBJ2-2; d_gene: -; v_gene: TRBV18; CDR3aa: CASSPPRTVSNTGELFF; CDR3nt: TGTGCCAGCTCACCCCCTCGGACAGTTTCGAACACCGGGGAGCTGTTTTTT